Listed here are 30 T cell receptor beta chains from one sample, sequenced in a study of shared clonotypes between healthy human individuals (dated by TCRdb to about 2020). Library construction relied on the immunoSEQ multiplex PCR assay. The clones in this table, taken by TCRdb from immuneACCESS, are in-frame only. Not every clone is retained; where verified, under half of the shortfall comes from an unresolved V gene, and the cause of the rest is unknown. The sample table contains millions of clones; only one count was recorded for 90% to 95% of them. The top ten clonotypes cover 0.13% to 0.15% of the sample. The sample taken for sequencing was naive CD4+ T cells sorted from blood. Per the publication, the cell subset or site label means: CD45RA+ positively selected. Every receptor here comes from a man younger than 35 in good health.

V and J are TRBV2 and TRBJ2-2; the D is unclear. The V end lost 6 bases, the J end lost 6 bases, and 11 bases lay between the germline ends. Germline V gives CDR1 SNHLY, CDR2 FYNNEI. The CDR3 length is 13 residues. The CDR3 loop is CASRGQQAGELFF. The CDR3 bases are TGTGCCAGCAGGGGCCAGCAGGCCGGGGAGCTGTTTTTT.

The rearrangement joins TRBV6-5 to TRBJ1-1, with 7 bases lining up with TRBD1. V lost 0 bases and J lost 11; bases outside the gene matches: 6. Germline CDR1 and CDR2: MNHEY and SVGAGI. The CDR3 length is 13 residues. The CDR3, as DNA: TGTGCCAGCAGTTACTCGCAGGGGGATTATGCTTTCTTT. It is translated as CASSYSQGDYAFF.

The rearrangement joins TRBV2 to TRBJ2-5; the match to TRBD2 covers 11 bases. With V trimmed by 0 bases and J by 7 bases, 7 bases remained unmatched. This CDR3 region has 16 residues. Germline values: CDR1 SNHLY, CDR2 FYNNEI. The CDR3 DNA follows: TGTGCCAGCAGTGAAGCTCGTCTAGCGGGAGGTGCGACCCAGTACTTC. This gives the protein CASSEARLAGGATQYF.

Points on this clone: The sample has other DNA sequences that encode this CDR3 too. V and J are TRBV6-5 and TRBJ1-1; possibly TRBD1 for D (5 bases). V lost 2 bases and J lost 1, with 8 bases in between. Germline loops: CDR1 MNHEY, CDR2 SVGAGI. The CDR3 is made up of 14 amino acids. The CDR3 nucleotides read TGTGCCAGCAGTTACGGGACCCCGAACACTGAAGCTTTCTTT. Its translation: CASSYGTPNTEAFF.

The chain combines TRBV19 with TRBJ2-2, with a weak D call TRBD2 (6 bases). CDR3 size: 14 residues. Trimming removed 7 bases at V and 6 bases at J, with 15 bases between. Germline CDR1 reads LNHDA; CDR2 reads SQIVND (reference sequence). The CDR3 loop is CASKRRDGPGELFF. CDR3 in DNA: TGTGCCAGTAAACGGCGGGACGGGCCCGGGGAGCTGTTTTTT.

The J gene is TRBJ1-5, the V gene TRBV11-3, with 7 positions matching TRBD1. Looked up from germline, CDR1 is SGHNT and CDR2 is YENEEA. V shed 10 bases, J shed 6 bases, and the junction held 9 bases outside the gene matches. The CDR3 sequence is 13 residues long. DNA for the CDR3: TGTGCCAAACAACAGGGGAGGGCTCAGCCCCAGCATTTT. Its translation is CAKQQGRAQPQHF.

This sequence joins TRBV4-3 and TRBJ1-6; unclear D gene. V lost 0 bases to trimming and J lost 0 bases, with 9 bases between them. Germline V CDR1 and CDR2: LGHNA, YSLEER. This CDR3 region has 17 residues. The CDR3 nucleotides are TGCGCCAGCAGCCAAGATTTAGCGAGCTCCTATAATTCACCCCTCCACTTT. Translation: CASSQDLASSYNSPLHF.

The chain couples TRBV7-2 to TRBJ2-7; D is unclear. CDR1 and CDR2 from the germline V gene are SGHTA and FQGNSA. Trimming shortened V by 7 bases and J by 2 bases, and 9 bases separated the two germline ends. The length of the CDR3 is 12 residues. The CDR3 region is CASTSNTYEQYF. In DNA form, the CDR3 reads TGTGCCAGCACCTCTAATACCTACGAGCAGTACTTC.

The chain is built from TRBV25-1 and TRBJ1-3; D remains unclear. Trimming removed 2 bases at V and 0 bases at J, with 17 bases between. The CDR3 has 18 residues. Per germline, CDR1 MGHDK and CDR2 SYGVNS. The CDR3 protein is CASSERIGSATSGNTIYF. CDR3 DNA sequence: TGTGCCAGCAGTGAACGTATCGGGTCAGCAACCTCTGGAAACACCATATATTTT.

A few counts support this clone. V gene TRBV2 combines with J gene TRBJ1-2; D is possibly TRBD1 (5 bases). Germline V CDR1 and CDR2: SNHLY, FYNNEI. This CDR3 contains 13 residues. V shed 6 bases and J shed 8 bases, with 16 bases lying between them. CDR3 DNA sequence: TGTGCCAGCAGGATCCTGGGACGCGGCGGCTACACCTTC. It translates to CASRILGRGGYTF.

Only a few counts were recorded for this clone. In the same sample, other DNA sequences code for this CDR3. The genes are TRBV30 and TRBJ1-5; 10 bases map to TRBD1. Germline V gene sequence: CDR1 GTSNPN, CDR2 SVGIG (reference sequence). The CDR3 extends over 14 amino acids. Losses at the gene ends were 3 bases for V and 4 bases for J; bases not matched to a gene: 3. The CDR3 here is CAWSLGQGNQPQHF. The CDR3 region has the DNA TGTGCCTGGAGCTTGGGACAGGGGAATCAGCCCCAGCATTTT.

V is TRBV7-2 and J is TRBJ2-3; 13 positions agree with TRBD2. CDR1 is SGHTA and CDR2 is FQGNSA in the germline V gene. Unmatched junction bases numbered 12, after V lost 5 bases and J lost 1 base. CDR3 size: 19 residues. The CDR3: CASSLTGTSGIVGTDTQYF. The CDR3 bases are TGTGCCAGCAGCCTGACAGGGACTAGCGGGATAGTCGGCACAGATACGCAGTATTTT. The full variable domain, its missing parts supplied by reference TRBV7-2 and TRBJ2-3, is GAGVSQSPSNKVTEKGKDVELRCDPISGHTALYWYRQSLGQGLEFLIYFQGNSAPDKSGLPSDRFSAERTGGSVSTLTIQRTQQEDSAVYLCASSLTGTSGIVGTDTQYFGPGTRLTVL.

The rearrangement joins TRBV5-1 to TRBJ2-3, with D perhaps matching TRBD2 (6 bases). The germline CDR1 and CDR2 sequences are SGHRS and YFSETQ. The V and J ends lost 4 bases and 6 bases respectively, with 21 bases between them. The CDR3 totals 16 residues. CDR3 sequence (DNA): TGCGCCAGCAGCGCCGGTTCAGGAGGGTCGTGGGATACGCAGTATTTT. It encodes CASSAGSGGSWDTQYF.

This rearrangement joins TRBV5-5 to TRBJ2-7; D remains ambiguous. Germline CDR1 reads SGHKS; CDR2 reads YYEKEE (reference sequence). This CDR3 spans 13 amino acids. V was trimmed by 4 bases and J by 5 bases, leaving 13 bases between them. CDR3 sequence: CASSPIPADEQYF. The CDR3 region has the DNA TGTGCCAGCAGCCCTATACCGGCGGACGAGCAGTACTTC. Complete variable domain (other parts from reference TRBV5-5 and TRBJ2-7): DAGVTQSPTHLIKTRGQQVTLRCSPISGHKSVSWYQQVLGQGPQFIFQYYEKEERGRGNFPDRFSARQFPNYSSELNVNALLLGDSALYLCASSPIPADEQYFGPGTRLTVT.

The V and J genes are TRBV7-9 and TRBJ2-1; no clear D gene. Germline loops: CDR1 SEHNR, CDR2 FQNEAQ (reference sequence). The CDR3 length is 16 residues. The V gene lost 2 bases and the J gene lost 5 bases, with 16 bases spanning the gap. The CDR3 DNA reads TGTGCCAGCAGCTTAACTCGGACCGTCTCGGACAATGAGCAGTTCTTC. Its translation: CASSLTRTVSDNEQFF.

This rearrangement joins TRBV5-1 to TRBJ2-5; the match to TRBD1 covers 7 bases. Trimming took 7 bases from V and 4 from J; bases not matched to a gene: 10. The CDR3 has 14 amino acids. The germline gives CDR1 SGHRS, CDR2 YFSETQ. In nucleotides, the CDR3 is TGCGCCAGCCGCTCGACAGGGTGGGTAGAGACCCAGTACTTC. This sequence encodes CASRSTGWVETQYF. The full variable domain, rest sourced from reference TRBV5-1 and TRBJ2-5, is KAGVTQTPRYLIKTRGQQVTLSCSPISGHRSVSWYQQTPGQGLQFLFEYFSETQRNKGNFPGRFSGRQFSNSRSEMNVSTLELGDSALYLCASRSTGWVETQYFGPGTRLLVL.

The chain joins TRBV12-5 to TRBJ1-3; 9 bases map to TRBD1. The CDR3 is 22 amino acids. In germline, CDR1 is LGHNT, CDR2 FRNRAP. V lost 0 bases to trimming and J lost 1 base; unmatched junction nucleotides: 19. The CDR3 region is CASGLVLTGGLLINNSGNTIYF. CDR3 sequence (DNA): TGTGCTAGTGGTTTGGTACTGACAGGGGGTCTCCTTATCAATAATTCTGGAAACACCATATATTTT.

This sequence joins TRBV5-6 and TRBJ1-1; no definite D call. V lost 0 bases to trimming and J lost 1 base, with 13 bases between them. CDR1 and CDR2 from the germline V gene are SGHDT and YYEEEE. This CDR3 comprises 16 residues. DNA of the CDR3: TGTGCCAGCAGCTTGGTTTTGGGCGGGAAGAACACTGAAGCTTTCTTT. Translation: CASSLVLGGKNTEAFF.

This clone was counted a single time. J is TRBJ2-1 and V is TRBV2; weak D call: TRBD2 (6 bases). V lost 7 bases and J lost 2, with 15 bases in between. The germline V gene encodes CDR1 SNHLY and CDR2 FYNNEI. CDR3 length equals 15 residues. CDR3 nucleotide sequence: TGTGCCAGCACCGAGGCGGGGTCGCCCTACAATGAGCAGTTCTTC. Translation: CASTEAGSPYNEQFF.

V usage is TRBV5-4 and J usage is TRBJ2-1, with 9 bases fitting TRBD2. This CDR3 region has 17 residues. Germline V gene lookup returns CDR1 SGHNT and CDR2 YYREEE (reference sequence). The trim removed 4 bases at V and 0 bases at J, leaving 8 bases unmatched. CDR3 region: CASSPDPRGGSYNEQFF. The CDR3 DNA sequence: TGTGCCAGCAGCCCGGACCCGCGGGGGGGCTCCTACAATGAGCAGTTCTTC.

A single count supports this clone. The gene calls are TRBV6-1 and TRBJ2-7, with TRBD1 as a possible D gene (6 bases). Germline V gene lookup returns CDR1 MNHNS and CDR2 SASEGT. CDR3 length equals 15 residues. Trimming pared 2 bases from V and 1 base from J, leaving 12 bases between. The CDR3 DNA reads TGTGCCAGCAGTGAAAGGGGACAACCATCCTACGAGCAGTACTTC. Translated, it gives CASSERGQPSYEQYF.

V is TRBV5-1 and J is TRBJ1-2, with D possibly matching TRBD1 (5 bases). Germline V gene data show CDR1 as SGHRS and CDR2 as YFSETQ. The length of the CDR3 is 15 residues. V was cut by 1 base and J by 8 bases, with 18 bases left in between. As DNA, the CDR3 is TGCGCCAGCAGCTTGAGGGGCAACCAACTGGGCGGCTACACCTTC. This encodes CASSLRGNQLGGYTF.

The genes are TRBV18 and TRBJ2-3; 7 bases align to TRBD2. V was clipped by 0 bases and J by 2 bases; unmatched bases: 5. The CDR3 loop spans 16 amino acids. From germline, CDR1 is KGHSH and CDR2 LQKENI. The CDR3 loop reads CASSPPSSGYTDTQYF. The CDR3 DNA follows: TGTGCCAGCTCACCACCCTCTAGCGGATACACAGATACGCAGTATTTT.

V usage is TRBV5-4 and J usage is TRBJ1-2; D is unclear. Germline-derived CDR1 and CDR2 are SGHNT and YYREEE (reference sequence). V shed 3 bases and J shed 3 bases, with 12 bases lying between them. The CDR3 is made up of 14 amino acids. The CDR3 DNA reads TGTGCCAGCAGCTCCCCCGAAACCCACTATGGCTACACCTTC. It codes for CASSSPETHYGYTF.

V is TRBV19 and J is TRBJ2-5, with D maybe TRBD1 (5 bases). Trimming took 4 bases from V and 5 from J, leaving 14 bases between them. The length of the CDR3 is 14 residues. Per germline, CDR1 LNHDA and CDR2 SQIVND (reference sequence). DNA of the CDR3: TGTGCCAGTAGTAATTGGCAGGGTGGGGAGACCCAGTACTTC. Its protein is CASSNWQGGETQYF.

The gene calls are TRBV19 and TRBJ2-5; no definite D call. The germline V gene has CDR1 LNHDA and CDR2 SQIVND (reference sequence). This CDR3 has 13 residues. V was cut by 6 bases and J by 5 bases, with 13 bases left in between. The CDR3 bases are TGTGCCAGTAGCCCCCTGGTGCAGGAGACCCAGTACTTC. Translating it yields CASSPLVQETQYF. The full variable domain, its missing parts supplied by reference TRBV19 and TRBJ2-5, is DGGITQSPKYLFRKEGQNVTLSCEQNLNHDAMYWYRQDPGQGLRLIYYSQIVNDFQKGDIAEGYSVSREKKESFPLTVTSAQKNPTAFYLCASSPLVQETQYFGPGTRLLVL.

CDR3: CASSGPPGQNNEKLFF. The CDR3, as DNA: TGTGCCAGCAGTGGTCCCCCGGGACAGAATAATGAAAAACTGTTTTTT. J is TRBJ1-4 and V is TRBV2; 7 bases map to TRBD1. The V gene end was trimmed by 4 bases and the J gene end by 4 bases; junction bases not matched to a gene: 9. Germline lookup yields CDR1 SNHLY and CDR2 FYNNEI. The CDR3 sequence is 16 residues long.

Concerning this clone: The sample carries other DNA sequences with the same CDR3. J is TRBJ2-5 and V is TRBV2, with TRBD1 identical over 9 bases. Germline V gene lookup returns CDR1 SNHLY and CDR2 FYNNEI. Unmatched junction bases numbered 3, after V lost 5 bases and J lost 2 bases. This CDR3 contains 14 residues. CDR3 sequence (DNA): TGTGCCAGCAGTTCGGACAGGGGACAAGAGACCCAGTACTTC. It translates to CASSSDRGQETQYF. Full variable domain (outside the CDR3, taken from reference TRBV2 and TRBJ2-5): EPEVTQTPSHQVTQMGQEVILRCVPISNHLYFYWYRQILGQKVEFLVSFYNNEISEKSEIFDDQFSVERPDGSNFTLKIRSTKLEDSAMYFCASSSDRGQETQYFGPGTRLLVL.

The rearrangement links TRBV10-3 to TRBJ1-1, with no clear D. Germline loops: CDR1 ENHRY, CDR2 SYGVKD. V lost 4 bases to trimming and J lost 5 bases, with 5 bases between them. CDR3 length: 11 amino acids. The DNA of the CDR3 is TGTGCCATCAGTGGTCAGACTGAAGCTTTCTTT. This gives the protein CAISGQTEAFF.

This rearrangement joins TRBV28 to TRBJ2-1; 13 bases agree with TRBD2. The J segment lost 7 bases and the V segment lost 4 bases, leaving 10 bases of the junction unmatched. The CDR3 loop spans 17 amino acids. Germline CDR1 and CDR2: MDHEN and SYDVKM. The CDR3 is CASSSQKGLAGYNEQFF. In DNA form, the CDR3 reads TGTGCCAGCAGTTCACAAAAGGGACTAGCGGGGTATAATGAGCAGTTCTTC. Using reference TRBV28 and TRBJ2-1 for the parts outside the CDR3, the full variable domain is DVKVTQSSRYLVKRTGEKVFLECVQDMDHENMFWYRQDPGLGLRLIYFSYDVKMKEKGDIPEGYSVSREKKERFSLILESASTNQTSMYLCASSSQKGLAGYNEQFFGPGTRLTVL.